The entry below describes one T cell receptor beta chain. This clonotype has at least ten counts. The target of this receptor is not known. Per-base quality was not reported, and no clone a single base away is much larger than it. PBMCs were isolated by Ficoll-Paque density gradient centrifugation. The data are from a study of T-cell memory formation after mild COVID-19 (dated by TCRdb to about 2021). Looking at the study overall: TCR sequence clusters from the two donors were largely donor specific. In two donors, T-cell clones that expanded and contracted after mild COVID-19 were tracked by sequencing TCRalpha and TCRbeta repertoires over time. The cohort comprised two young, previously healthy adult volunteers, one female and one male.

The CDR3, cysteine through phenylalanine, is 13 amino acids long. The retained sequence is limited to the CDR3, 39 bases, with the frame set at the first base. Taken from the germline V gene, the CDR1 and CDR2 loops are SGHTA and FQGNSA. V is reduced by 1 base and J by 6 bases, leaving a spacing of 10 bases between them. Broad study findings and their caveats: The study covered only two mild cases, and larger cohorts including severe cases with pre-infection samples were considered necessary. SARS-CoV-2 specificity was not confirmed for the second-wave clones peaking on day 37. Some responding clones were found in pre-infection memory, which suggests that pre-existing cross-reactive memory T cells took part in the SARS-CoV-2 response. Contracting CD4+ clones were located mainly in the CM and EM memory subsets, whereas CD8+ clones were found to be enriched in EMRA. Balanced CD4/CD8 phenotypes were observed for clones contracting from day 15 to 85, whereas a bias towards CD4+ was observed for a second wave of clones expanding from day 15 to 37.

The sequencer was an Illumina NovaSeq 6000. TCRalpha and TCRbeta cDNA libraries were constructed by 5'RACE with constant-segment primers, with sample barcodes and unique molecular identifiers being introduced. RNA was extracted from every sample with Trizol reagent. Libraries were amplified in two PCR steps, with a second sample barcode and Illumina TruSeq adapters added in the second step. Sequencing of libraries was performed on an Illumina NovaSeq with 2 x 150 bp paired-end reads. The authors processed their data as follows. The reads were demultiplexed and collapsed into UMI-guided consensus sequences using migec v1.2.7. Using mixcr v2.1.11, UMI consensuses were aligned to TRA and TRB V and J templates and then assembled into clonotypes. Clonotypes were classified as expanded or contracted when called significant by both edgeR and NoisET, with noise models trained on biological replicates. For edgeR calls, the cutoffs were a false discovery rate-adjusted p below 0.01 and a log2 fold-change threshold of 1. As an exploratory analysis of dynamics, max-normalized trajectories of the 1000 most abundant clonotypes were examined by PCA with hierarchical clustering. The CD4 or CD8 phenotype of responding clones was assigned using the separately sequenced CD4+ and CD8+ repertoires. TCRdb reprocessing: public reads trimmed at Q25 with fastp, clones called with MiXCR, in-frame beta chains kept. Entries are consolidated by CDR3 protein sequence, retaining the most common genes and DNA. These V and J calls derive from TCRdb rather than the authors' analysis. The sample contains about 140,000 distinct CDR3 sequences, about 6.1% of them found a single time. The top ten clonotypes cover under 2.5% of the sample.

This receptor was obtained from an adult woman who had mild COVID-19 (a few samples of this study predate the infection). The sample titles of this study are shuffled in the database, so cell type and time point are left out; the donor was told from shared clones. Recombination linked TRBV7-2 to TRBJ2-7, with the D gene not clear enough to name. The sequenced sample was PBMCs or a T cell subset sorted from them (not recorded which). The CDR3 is CASSLVPYTEQYF. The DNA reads TGTGCCAGCAGCTTAGTTCCCTACACCGAGCAGTACTTC. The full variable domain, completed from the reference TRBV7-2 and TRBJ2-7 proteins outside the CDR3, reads GAGVSQSPSNKVTEKGKDVELRCDPISGHTALYWYRQSLGQGLEFLIYFQGNSAPDKSGLPSDRFSAERTGGSVSTLTIQRTQQEDSAVYLCASSLVPYTEQYFGPGTRLTVT.